These 4 T cell receptor beta chains originate from one sample sequenced in a study of control samples from healthy donors and cancer patients. Here immunoSEQ multiplex PCR was the method, and the copy in TCRdb shows in-frame clones only, minus some. The table has 100,000 to 150,000 clones, 80% to 95% seen once. The sample was blood. Receptors were obtained from a man aged 18 to 29 in good health.

This rearrangement joins TRBV19 to TRBJ1-2; D remains ambiguous. CDR1 is LNHDA and CDR2 is SQIVND in the germline V gene (reference sequence). Trimming cost V 4 bases and J 4 bases, with 13 bases left between them. The CDR3 spans 14 residues. The CDR3: CASSREEAVYGYTF. CDR3 in DNA: TGTGCCAGTAGTAGGGAGGAGGCCGTCTATGGCTACACCTTC.

This clone was detected a few times. This chain connects TRBV6-5 to TRBJ1-5; no clear D. The ends were cut back, 0 bases at V and 7 bases at J, with 13 bases in the middle. Germline V gene sequence: CDR1 MNHEY, CDR2 SVGAGI. The CDR3 totals 15 residues. CDR3 bases: TGTGCCAGCAGTTACTCCGGCACTCTCGGGCAGCCCCAGCATTTT. Its translation is CASSYSGTLGQPQHF.

The genes are TRBV4-2 and TRBJ1-5; weak D call: TRBD1 (5 bases). Germline V CDR1 and CDR2: LGHNA, YNFKEQ. The CDR3 is made up of 16 amino acids. Between the trimmed V and J ends, which lost 1 base and 2 bases, there was a span of 12 bases. CDR3 in amino acids: CASSQAGTEGNQPQHF. DNA of the CDR3: TGTGCCAGCAGCCAAGCAGGGACCGAGGGCAATCAGCCCCAGCATTTT.

This chain links TRBV6-2 or TRBV6-3 with TRBJ2-1; TRBD2 agrees at 11 bases. Germline V gene sequence: CDR1 MNHEY, CDR2 SVGEGT. V lost 2 bases, J lost 8 bases, and 11 bases stayed unmatched. The CDR3 contains 17 residues. The CDR3 loop reads CASSYDRNSGGVDEQFF. The CDR3 nucleotides are TGTGCCAGCAGTTACGACCGAAATAGCGGGGGGGTGGATGAGCAGTTCTTC.